This T cell receptor (beta chain) was retrieved from a study of cytomegalovirus exposure and HLA in healthy donors. For the study at large: Around 89 million unique TCRs from HLA-typed donors made up an early data release.

Donors likely had unrecorded immune exposures despite being nominally healthy when sampled. As to this clone: Its antigen is not identified.

CDR3 size: 17 residues. The study, taken as a whole, reports: Most sequenced TCRs were rare (though some public TCRs occurred in many donors). The classifier reportedly diagnosed cytomegalovirus status with high sensitivity and specificity.

Researchers ran the PCR with 60 Vbeta and 13 Jbeta primers. Clones were read by immunoSEQ multiplex PCR, and TCRdb kept only the in-frame ones, dropping some. The sample includes 150,000 to 200,000 clones, roughly 80% of them seen just once. The genes are TRBV1 and TRBJ2-3; the listed D gene, TRBD2, was not tested against the DNA. TRBV1 counts as a pseudogene. The clonotype was recovered from a human donor in good health. Sequences were obtained from PBMCs. This chain's CDR3 is CTSSQKGPSGGGDTQYF. CDR3 DNA sequence: TGCACCAGCAGCCAAAAAGGGCCTAGCGGGGGTGGAGATACGCAGTATTTT.